Given below is one T cell receptor (beta chain) in context. Authors' processing steps: Amplified reference gene primers provided the basis for estimating nucleated cell counts. The method was immunoSEQ multiplex PCR; TCRdb's version includes in-frame clones alone and lacks a portion of them. The DNA was the basis for D and trimming; V, J and clone size are from that table. The table lists about 130,000 clones, 87% of them singletons. This entry is derived from a study of blood T cell repertoires in COVID-19. Study-level information: Both acute and convalescent COVID-19 samples were obtained from the United States, Italy and Spain. From T cells, B-cell-depleted T cells, or PBMCs came the material, which was cDNA or gDNA.

Looked up from germline, CDR1 is MNHEY and CDR2 is SVGAGI. This CDR3 spans 15 amino acids. The ends lost 6 bases at V and 8 bases at J; junction bases unmatched: 10. Sequencing used peripheral blood. This chain links TRBV6-5 with TRBJ1-2; 12 bases are a match to TRBD1. This receptor was obtained from a woman aged 55 to 70 with acute or convalescent COVID-19. CDR3 nucleotide sequence: TGTGCCAGCAGACCGCCGGGACAGGGGGCATCAGGCTACACCTTC. Protein sequence: CASRPPGQGASGYTF.